This passage covers 7 T cell receptor beta chains from one sample sequenced in a study of blood T cell repertoires in COVID-19. Using immunoSEQ multiplex PCR, the repertoire was profiled, and TCRdb retains in-frame clones only, with some absent. The top ten clones hold approximately 4.9% of a sample with hundreds of thousands of clones, around four fifths of them seen once. Sequencing used PBMCs or T cells enriched from blood (not recorded which). These receptors all come from a woman in her forties or fifties who had been exposed to COVID-19.

The genes are TRBV25-1 and TRBJ2-3, with 8 bases fitting TRBD2. Germline V gene data show CDR1 as MGHDK and CDR2 as SYGVNS. V lost 5 bases, J lost 1 base, and 5 bases stayed unmatched. The CDR3 has 15 amino acids. The CDR3 reads CASSYAGGGTDTQYF. In nucleotides, the CDR3 is TGTGCCAGCAGTTACGCGGGGGGCGGCACAGATACGCAGTATTTT.

The chain uses TRBV2 and TRBJ2-2, with D hard to call. V was cut by 2 bases and J by 1 base, with 14 bases left in between. Looked up from germline, CDR1 is SNHLY and CDR2 is FYNNEI. This CDR3 has 17 amino acids. This chain's CDR3 is CASSERHLRRNTGELFF. The DNA of the CDR3 is TGTGCCAGCAGTGAACGCCATTTGCGGAGGAACACCGGGGAGCTGTTTTTT.

CDR3 residues: CASSLGQGGSPLHF. The CDR3 DNA reads as TGTGCCAGCAGCTTGGGACAGGGAGGTTCACCCCTCCACTTT. V gene TRBV7-2 combines with J gene TRBJ1-6; 9 positions match TRBD1. The V segment lost 3 bases and the J segment 9 bases; nucleotides outside the gene matches: 3. The germline CDR1 and CDR2 sequences are SGHTA and FQGNSA. This CDR3 comprises 14 residues.

The chain carries TRBV7-9 and TRBJ2-2; TRBD1 agrees at 7 bases. This CDR3 has 15 residues. The V gene's germline CDR1 is SEHNR and CDR2 FQNEAQ (reference sequence). V was clipped by 5 bases and J by 6 bases; unmatched bases: 9. The CDR3 nucleotides are TGTGCCAGCAGCCCCGGGGACAGTAGCGCCGGGGAGCTGTTTTTT. Translated: CASSPGDSSAGELFF. Filled out from reference TRBV7-9 and TRBJ2-2, the complete variable domain reads DTGVSQNPRHKITKRGQNVTFRCDPISEHNRLYWYRQTLGQGPEFLTYFQNEAQLEKSRLLSDRFSAERPKGSFSTLEIQRTEQGDSAMYLCASSPGDSSAGELFFGEGSRLTVL.

CDR3 DNA sequence: TGTGCCAGCAGTGAGGGACTAGCGGGGGGCTCAGATACGCAGTATTTT. This encodes CASSEGLAGGSDTQYF. V usage is TRBV6-1 and J usage is TRBJ2-3; 15 positions match TRBD2. V was pared by 3 bases and J by 4 bases, with 2 bases of the junction left unmatched. Germline V CDR1 and CDR2: MNHNS, SASEGT. This CDR3 region has 16 residues.

The rearrangement uses TRBV10-1 and TRBJ2-2, with D possibly being TRBD2 (6 bases). Deletions cut 8 bases from V and 5 bases from J, with 12 bases between. The CDR3 has 13 residues. Germline CDR1 is WNHNN and CDR2 is SYGVQD (reference sequence). The CDR3 sequence is CASRLGGTGELFF. CDR3 bases: TGCGCCAGCCGTCTGGGGGGAACCGGGGAGCTGTTTTTT.

The chain couples TRBV13 to TRBJ2-3; D remains unclear. Deletions cut 5 bases from V and 2 bases from J, with 20 bases between. The CDR3 is made up of 17 amino acids. CDR1 and CDR2 (germline): PRHDT, FYEKMQ (reference sequence). CDR3 sequence reads: CASSPWRRITTTDTQYF. In nucleotides, the CDR3 is TGTGCCAGCAGCCCCTGGCGGCGCATCACAACCACAGATACGCAGTATTTT.